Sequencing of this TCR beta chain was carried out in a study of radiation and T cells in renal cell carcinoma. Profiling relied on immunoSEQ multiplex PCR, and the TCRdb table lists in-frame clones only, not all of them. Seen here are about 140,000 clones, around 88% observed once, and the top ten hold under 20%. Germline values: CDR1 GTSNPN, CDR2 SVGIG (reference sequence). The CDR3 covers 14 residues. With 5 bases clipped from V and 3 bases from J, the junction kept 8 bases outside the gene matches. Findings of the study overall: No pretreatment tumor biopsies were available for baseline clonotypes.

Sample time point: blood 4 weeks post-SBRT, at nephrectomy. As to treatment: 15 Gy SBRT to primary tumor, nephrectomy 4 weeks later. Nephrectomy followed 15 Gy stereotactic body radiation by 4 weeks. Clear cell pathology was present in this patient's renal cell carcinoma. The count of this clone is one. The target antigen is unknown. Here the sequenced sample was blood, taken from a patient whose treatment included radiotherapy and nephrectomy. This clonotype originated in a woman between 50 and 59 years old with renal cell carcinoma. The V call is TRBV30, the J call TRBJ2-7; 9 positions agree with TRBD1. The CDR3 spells CAWGTGTGIYEQYF. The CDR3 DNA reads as TGTGCCTGGGGTACCGGGACAGGGATCTACGAGCAGTACTTC. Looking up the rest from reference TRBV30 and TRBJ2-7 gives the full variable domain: SQTIHQWPATLVQPVGSPLSLECTVEGTSNPNLYWYRQAAGRGLQLLFYSVGIGQISSEVPQNLSASRPQDRQFILSSKKLLLSDSGFYLCAWGTGTGIYEQYFGPGTRLTVT.